The entry below gives a single T cell receptor beta chain sequence along with its context. Its antigen remains unknown. After removal of 4 bases from V and 6 bases from J, the junction contained 4 bases not matched to a gene. This CDR3 has 15 residues. The germline CDR1 and CDR2 sequences are MNHEY and SMNVEV (reference sequence). The TCRbeta library was prepared with unique molecular identifiers. MiXCR, run by TCRdb on the PCR reads, gives a single entry per CDR3 protein. Of 450,000 to 550,000 distinct CDR3 sequences detected, over 9.5% appear once; the ten largest clones hold 13% to 15%. The data originate from a study of T-cell reconstitution after alpha-beta-depleted transplantation in children. Whole-study results and caveats: Several patients had high TCRbeta diversity at day 60; it came from surviving recipient T cells and thymic progenitors. T-cell numbers and diversity, one year after transplant, stemmed largely from T cells that were newly produced.

The TCR sequence derives from a female patient between 2 and 15 years old who had a stem cell transplant for aplastic anemia, so the T cells may come from the graft donor. Here the sequenced sample was PBMCs, mostly from graft donor cells, taken 180 days after TCRalphabeta/CD19-depleted stem cell transplant. This sequence joins TRBV27 and TRBJ2-1; 12 bases align to TRBD2. The DNA of the CDR3 is TGTGCCAGCAGTTCCCGACTAGCGGGAGCCAATGAGCAGTTCTTC. Its protein is CASSSRLAGANEQFF.